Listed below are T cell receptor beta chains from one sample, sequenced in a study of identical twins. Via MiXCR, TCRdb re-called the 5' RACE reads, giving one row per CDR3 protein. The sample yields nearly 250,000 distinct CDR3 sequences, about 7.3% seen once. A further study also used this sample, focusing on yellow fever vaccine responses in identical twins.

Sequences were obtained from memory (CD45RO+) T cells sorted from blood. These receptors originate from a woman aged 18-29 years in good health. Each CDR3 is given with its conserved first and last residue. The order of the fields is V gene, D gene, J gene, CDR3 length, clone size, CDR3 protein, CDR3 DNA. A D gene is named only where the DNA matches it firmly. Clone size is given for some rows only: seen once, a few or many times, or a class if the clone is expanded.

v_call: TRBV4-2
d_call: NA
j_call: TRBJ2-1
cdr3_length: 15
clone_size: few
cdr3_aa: CASSQDGVLVDEQFF
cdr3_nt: TGTGCCAGCAGCCAAGATGGGGTTTTAGTTGATGAGCAGTTCTTC

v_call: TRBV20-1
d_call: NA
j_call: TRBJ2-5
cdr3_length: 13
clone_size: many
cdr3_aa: CSARGAPGETQYF
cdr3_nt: TGCAGTGCTAGAGGAGCCCCTGGGGAGACCCAGTACTTC

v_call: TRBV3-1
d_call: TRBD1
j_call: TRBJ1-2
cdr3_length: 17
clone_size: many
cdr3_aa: CASSQEGAGGTYYGYTF
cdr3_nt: TGTGCCAGCAGCCAAGAAGGCGCAGGGGGGACCTACTATGGCTACACCTTC

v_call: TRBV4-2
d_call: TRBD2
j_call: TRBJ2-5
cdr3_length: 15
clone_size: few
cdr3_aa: CASSRGVAGGETQYF
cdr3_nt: TGTGCCAGCAGCCGAGGGGTAGCGGGAGGAGAGACCCAGTACTTC

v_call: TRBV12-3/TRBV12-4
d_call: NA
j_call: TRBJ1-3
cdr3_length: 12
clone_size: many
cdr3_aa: CATRSGGNTIYF
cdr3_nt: TGTGCCACCCGAAGCGGGGGAAACACCATATATTTT

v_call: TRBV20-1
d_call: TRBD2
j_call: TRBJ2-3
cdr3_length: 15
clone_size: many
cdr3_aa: CSASVAGGMTDTQYF
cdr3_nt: TGCAGTGCTAGCGTAGCGGGAGGGATGACAGATACGCAGTATTTT

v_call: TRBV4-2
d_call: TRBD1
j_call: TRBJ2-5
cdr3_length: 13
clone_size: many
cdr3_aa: CASSPGTEETQYF
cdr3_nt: TGTGCCAGCAGCCCGGGGACAGAAGAGACCCAGTACTTC

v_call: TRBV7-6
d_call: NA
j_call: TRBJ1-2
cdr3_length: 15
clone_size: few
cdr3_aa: CASSLEGGGGNGYTF
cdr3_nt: TGTGCCAGCAGCTTAGAGGGGGGCGGTGGAAATGGCTACACCTTC

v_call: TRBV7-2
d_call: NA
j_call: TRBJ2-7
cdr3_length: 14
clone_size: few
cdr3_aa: CASSFSLAYYEQYF
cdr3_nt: TGTGCCAGCAGTTTTAGCCTAGCGTACTACGAGCAGTACTTC

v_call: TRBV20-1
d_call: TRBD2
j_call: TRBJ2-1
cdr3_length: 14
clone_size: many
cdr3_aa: CSAHLAGVLNEQFF
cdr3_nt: TGCAGTGCCCACCTAGCGGGAGTATTAAATGAGCAGTTCTTC

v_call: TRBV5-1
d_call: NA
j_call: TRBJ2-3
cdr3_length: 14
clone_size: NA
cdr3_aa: CASSLTPSADTQYF
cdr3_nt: TGCGCCAGCAGCTTGACCCCTTCCGCGGATACGCAGTATTTT

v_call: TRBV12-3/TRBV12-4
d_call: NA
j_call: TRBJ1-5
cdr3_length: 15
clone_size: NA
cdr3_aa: CASSTNGVGNQPQHF
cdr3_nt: TGTGCCAGCAGTACAAACGGGGTGGGCAATCAGCCCCAGCATTTT

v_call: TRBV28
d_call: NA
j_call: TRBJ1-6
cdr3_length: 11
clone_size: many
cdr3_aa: CASSMDNPLHF
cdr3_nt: TGTGCCAGCAGCATGGACAATCCCCTCCACTTT

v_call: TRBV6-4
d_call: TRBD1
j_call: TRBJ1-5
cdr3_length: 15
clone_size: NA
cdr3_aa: CASRATGGSNQPQHF
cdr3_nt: TGTGCCAGCAGAGCGACAGGGGGTAGCAATCAGCCCCAGCATTTT

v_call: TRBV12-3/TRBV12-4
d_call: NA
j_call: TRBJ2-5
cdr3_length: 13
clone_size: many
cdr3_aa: CASSLALQETQYF
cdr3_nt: TGTGCCAGCAGTTTAGCCCTACAAGAGACCCAGTACTTC

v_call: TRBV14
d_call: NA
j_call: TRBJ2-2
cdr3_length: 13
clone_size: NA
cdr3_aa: CASSQRYTGELFF
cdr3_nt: TGTGCCAGCAGCCAACGATACACCGGGGAGCTGTTTTTT

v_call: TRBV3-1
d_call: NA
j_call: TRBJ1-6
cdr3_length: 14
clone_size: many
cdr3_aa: CASSDLPYNSPLHF
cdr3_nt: TGTGCCAGCAGCGACCTGCCCTATAATTCACCCCTCCACTTT

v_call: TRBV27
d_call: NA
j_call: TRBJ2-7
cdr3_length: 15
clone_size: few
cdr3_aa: CASSERRPPVYEQYF
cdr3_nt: TGTGCCAGCAGTGAAAGGAGACCACCAGTGTACGAGCAGTACTTC

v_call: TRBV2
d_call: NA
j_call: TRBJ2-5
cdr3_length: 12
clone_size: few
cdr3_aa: CASSALDETQYF
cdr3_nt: TGTGCCAGCAGTGCATTAGATGAGACCCAGTACTTC

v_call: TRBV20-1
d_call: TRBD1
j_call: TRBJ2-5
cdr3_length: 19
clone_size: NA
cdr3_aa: CCAPPGTGVPLGYQETQYF
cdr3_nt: TGCTGTGCTCCCCCCGGGACAGGGGTCCCCCTTGGGTACCAAGAGACCCAGTACTTC

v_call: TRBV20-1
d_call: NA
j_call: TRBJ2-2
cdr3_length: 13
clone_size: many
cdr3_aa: CSAGTLNTGELFF
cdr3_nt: TGCAGTGCCGGGACTCTGAACACCGGGGAGCTGTTTTTT

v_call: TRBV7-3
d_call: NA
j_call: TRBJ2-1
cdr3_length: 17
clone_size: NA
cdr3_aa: CASSLTKLGALVNEQFF
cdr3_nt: TGTGCCAGCAGCTTAACCAAGCTTGGGGCCCTAGTCAATGAGCAGTTCTTC

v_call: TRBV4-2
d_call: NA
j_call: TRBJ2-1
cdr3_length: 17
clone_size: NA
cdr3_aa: CASSQDEGGSSYNEQFF
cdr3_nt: TGTGCCAGCAGCCAAGATGAGGGCGGAAGCTCCTACAATGAGCAGTTCTTC

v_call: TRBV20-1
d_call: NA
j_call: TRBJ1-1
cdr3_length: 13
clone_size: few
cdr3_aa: CSARASGNTEAFF
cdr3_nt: TGCAGTGCTAGGGCTTCGGGGAACACTGAAGCTTTCTTT

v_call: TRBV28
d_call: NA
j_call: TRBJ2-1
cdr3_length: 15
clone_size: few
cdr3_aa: CASSPGAHIYNEQFF
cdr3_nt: TGTGCCAGCAGTCCCGGGGCTCATATTTACAATGAGCAGTTCTTC

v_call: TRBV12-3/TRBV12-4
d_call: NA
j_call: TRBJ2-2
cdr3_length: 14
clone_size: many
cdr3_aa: CASSLGPRAGELFF
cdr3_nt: TGTGCCAGCAGTTTAGGGCCCCGCGCCGGGGAGCTGTTTTTT